What follows are 28 T cell receptor beta chains derived from one specimen sequenced in a study of cytomegalovirus exposure and HLA in healthy donors. Assay used: immunoSEQ multiplex PCR; TCRdb lists only in-frame clones, some missing. The data contain some 190,000 clones, roughly 86% of them singletons. The sample consisted of PBMCs. The receptors come from a man aged 30 to 45 in good health and CMV-seropositive.

The CDR3 coding sequence is TGCAGCGTTGGAAGGGGCGGGGATGGCTACACCTTC. Translation gives CSVGRGGDGYTF. This chain connects TRBV29-1 to TRBJ1-2, with D maybe TRBD1 (5 bases). Germline CDR1 is SQVTM and CDR2 is ANQGSEA. The CDR3 loop spans 12 amino acids. Deletions cut 4 bases from V and 6 bases from J, with 12 bases between.

This rearrangement joins TRBV4-1 to TRBJ2-7, with D maybe TRBD2 (6 bases). Looked up from germline, CDR1 is MGHRA and CDR2 is YSYEKL. CDR3 length equals 15 residues. Trimming took 1 base from V and 3 from J, leaving 13 bases between them. The CDR3 coding sequence is TGCGCCAGCAGCCAAGGGTCTAGCGTTAACTACGAGCAGTACTTC. Its protein product is CASSQGSSVNYEQYF.

This clone was seen once. This chain connects TRBV28 to TRBJ2-5; the D gene is possibly TRBD1 (6 bases). The germline V and J ends were trimmed by 6 bases and 5 bases, with 19 bases remaining between them. The CDR3 totals 15 residues. Germline V gives CDR1 MDHEN, CDR2 SYDVKM. The CDR3 here is CASSRQGGRAETQYF. In nucleotides, the CDR3 is TGTGCCAGCAGCCGACAAGGGGGACGGGCGGAGACCCAGTACTTC.

CDR3 amino acids: CASSSRRGYGYTF. The CDR3 region has the DNA TGTGCCAGCAGCTCTAGACGCGGGTATGGCTACACCTTC. The genes are TRBV7-2 and TRBJ1-2; D is undetermined. The CDR3 consists of 13 residues. V dropped 4 bases and J dropped 5 bases, with 11 bases sitting between them. In germline, CDR1 is SGHTA, CDR2 FQGNSA.

The J gene is TRBJ2-1, the V gene TRBV19; D remains unclear. V shed 6 bases and J shed 9 bases, with 12 bases lying between them. The CDR3 length is 12 residues. Germline CDR1 and CDR2: LNHDA and SQIVND (reference sequence). The DNA for the CDR3 is TGTGCCAGTAGCGCATCATGGGTTGAGCAGTTCTTC. Its protein is CASSASWVEQFF.

The rearrangement joins TRBV2 to TRBJ1-5; TRBD1 might be the D (6 bases). Trimming left V 6 bases short and J 11 bases short, with 23 bases between. The CDR3 loop spans 15 amino acids. Germline V lookup: CDR1 SNHLY, CDR2 FYNNEI. DNA of the CDR3: TGTGCCAGCAGCTACTTGAGGCAGGGGCAAGAAGCCCAGCATTTT. It is translated as CASSYLRQGQEAQHF. Full variable domain (outside the CDR3, taken from reference TRBV2 and TRBJ1-5): EPEVTQTPSHQVTQMGQEVILRCVPISNHLYFYWYRQILGQKVEFLVSFYNNEISEKSEIFDDQFSVERPDGSNFTLKIRSTKLEDSAMYFCASSYLRQGQEAQHFGDGTRLSIL.

The chain recombines TRBV10-3 with TRBJ1-2; D may be TRBD1 (6 bases). The CDR3 runs to 14 residues. V was pared by 2 bases and J by 5 bases, with 12 bases between. CDR1 and CDR2 from the germline V gene are ENHRY and SYGVKD. The CDR3 reads CAISEHGRGYGYTF. As DNA, the CDR3 is TGTGCCATCAGTGAGCATGGCAGGGGTTATGGCTACACCTTC.

V usage is TRBV19 and J usage is TRBJ2-5, with TRBD2 matching 8 bases. Germline values: CDR1 LNHDA, CDR2 SQIVND (reference sequence). J was trimmed by 5 bases and V by 6 bases; bases with no gene match: 11. This CDR3 is 15 amino acids long. CDR3 region: CASSGIDPSGETQYF. CDR3 nucleotide sequence: TGTGCCAGTAGCGGGATAGATCCTAGCGGGGAGACCCAGTACTTC.

This clone has more than one count but fewer than ten. The chain has TRBV2 and TRBJ1-2, with D uncertain. Germline loops: CDR1 SNHLY, CDR2 FYNNEI. V was clipped by 2 bases and J by 13 bases, with 11 bases between them. This CDR3 region has 11 residues. The CDR3, as DNA: TGTGCCAGCAGTGAATTTGACATAACCACCTTC. Translation: CASSEFDITTF.

The chain carries TRBV6-1 and TRBJ2-3; D is ambiguous. This CDR3 has 15 amino acids. The germline gives CDR1 MNHNS, CDR2 SASEGT. V lost 8 bases, J lost 4 bases, and 19 bases lay in between. The CDR3 sequence is CASATKTLRADTQYF. The CDR3 DNA is TGTGCCAGCGCAACAAAGACGCTTAGGGCAGATACGCAGTATTTT.

The V gene is TRBV28, the J gene TRBJ2-5; maybe TRBD2 (5 bases). The CDR3 is 14 amino acids. V was cut by 1 base and J by 5 bases, with 11 bases left in between. Germline lookup yields CDR1 MDHEN and CDR2 SYDVKM. The CDR3 is CASSLLRGSETQYF. The CDR3 nucleotides read TGTGCCAGCAGTTTATTGAGAGGGAGTGAGACCCAGTACTTC. The full variable domain, with the rest looked up from reference TRBV28 and TRBJ2-5, is DVKVTQSSRYLVKRTGEKVFLECVQDMDHENMFWYRQDPGLGLRLIYFSYDVKMKEKGDIPEGYSVSREKKERFSLILESASTNQTSMYLCASSLLRGSETQYFGPGTRLLVL.

The rearrangement links TRBV7-9 to TRBJ1-3, with a tentative D call TRBD1 (6 bases). CDR3 size: 14 residues. Trimming left V 5 bases short and J 8 bases short, with 16 bases between. Germline values: CDR1 SEHNR, CDR2 FQNEAQ (reference sequence). The DNA for the CDR3 is TGTGCCAGCAGCCAACAGGGAAGAGTGCACACCATATATTTT. Translating gives CASSQQGRVHTIYF.

This clone was detected a few times. This chain links TRBV6-5 with TRBJ1-2, with D perhaps TRBD1 (5 bases). The length of the CDR3 is 14 residues. The ends were cut back, 2 bases at V and 4 bases at J, with 11 bases in the middle. Germline assignment: CDR1 MNHEY and CDR2 SVGAGI. CDR3: CASSYGAPIYGYTF. CDR3 in DNA: TGTGCCAGCAGTTACGGGGCTCCCATCTATGGCTACACCTTC.

The chain employs TRBV28 and TRBJ2-2; D might be TRBD1 (6 bases). V was pared by 4 bases and J by 0 bases, with 9 bases between. The length of the CDR3 is 15 residues. Germline CDR1 and CDR2: MDHEN and SYDVKM. CDR3 loop: CASSSGAANTGELFF. As DNA, the CDR3 is TGTGCCAGCAGTTCAGGGGCCGCGAACACCGGGGAGCTGTTTTTT. Complete variable domain (other parts from reference TRBV28 and TRBJ2-2): DVKVTQSSRYLVKRTGEKVFLECVQDMDHENMFWYRQDPGLGLRLIYFSYDVKMKEKGDIPEGYSVSREKKERFSLILESASTNQTSMYLCASSSGAANTGELFFGEGSRLTVL.

V and J are TRBV11-3 and TRBJ2-5; unclear D gene. Trimming removed 2 bases at V and 4 bases at J, with 11 bases between. Germline V CDR1 and CDR2: SGHNT, YENEEA. There are 14 residues in the CDR3. The CDR3 protein is CASSLSGGRETQYF. Here the CDR3 DNA reads TGTGCCAGCAGCTTATCAGGCGGCCGAGAGACCCAGTACTTC.

This chain links TRBV19 with TRBJ2-7; TRBD2 aligns across 10 bases. CDR1 and CDR2 (germline): LNHDA, SQIVND (reference sequence). The V and J ends lost 1 base and 0 bases, in that order; junction bases with no gene match: 0. The length of the CDR3 is 15 residues. This chain's CDR3 is CASSIVAGGSYEQYF. In nucleotides, the CDR3 is TGTGCCAGTAGTATAGTAGCGGGGGGCTCCTACGAGCAGTACTTC.

The gene calls are TRBV11-3 and TRBJ2-7; possibly TRBD2 for D (5 bases). V lost 0 bases and J lost 2, with 8 bases in between. This CDR3 region has 14 residues. Germline V gives CDR1 SGHNT, CDR2 YENEEA. The CDR3 DNA sequence: TGTGCCAGCAGCTTAGATCCGGGGACCTACGAGCAGTACTTC. This codes for CASSLDPGTYEQYF.

J is TRBJ1-5 and V is TRBV2; TRBD1 is a possible D gene (6 bases). V was shortened by 6 bases and J by 0 bases, with 12 bases between the two germline ends. The CDR3 has 15 residues. CDR1 SNHLY and CDR2 FYNNEI come from the germline V gene. The CDR3 coding sequence is TGTGCCAGCAGGGACAGCTTTATTAGCAATCAGCCCCAGCATTTT. Translation: CASRDSFISNQPQHF. The full variable domain, rest sourced from reference TRBV2 and TRBJ1-5, is EPEVTQTPSHQVTQMGQEVILRCVPISNHLYFYWYRQILGQKVEFLVSFYNNEISEKSEIFDDQFSVERPDGSNFTLKIRSTKLEDSAMYFCASRDSFISNQPQHFGDGTRLSIL.

This chain links TRBV11-2 with TRBJ1-4; the match to TRBD1 covers 7 bases. Germline V gives CDR1 SGHAT, CDR2 FQNNGV. J lost 7 bases, V lost 1 base, and 6 bases had no gene match. There are 15 residues in the CDR3. This CDR3 reads CASSLGPGGGEKLFF. CDR3 nucleotide sequence: TGTGCCAGCAGCTTAGGCCCAGGGGGTGGTGAAAAACTGTTTTTT.

This chain uses TRBV6-5 with TRBJ2-3, with D unresolved. This CDR3 is 13 amino acids long. Trimming took 2 bases from V and 6 from J, leaving 9 bases between them. CDR1 MNHEY and CDR2 SVGAGI come from the germline V gene. The CDR3 DNA follows: TGTGCCAGCAGTTACGAACCCGCGGATACGCAGTATTTT. Translating gives CASSYEPADTQYF.

The CDR3 region has the DNA TGTGCCAGCAGCTCCCGTGTCCGGGGAGAGACCCAGTACTTC. Protein sequence: CASSSRVRGETQYF. The chain recombines TRBV7-3 with TRBJ2-5; a possible D gene is TRBD2 (5 bases). The CDR3 sequence is 14 residues long. Germline V gene lookup returns CDR1 SGHTA and CDR2 FQGTGA. The germline V and J ends were trimmed by 4 bases and 4 bases, with 13 bases remaining between them.

The rearrangement links TRBV27 to TRBJ2-5; 8 bases are a match to TRBD1. Germline values: CDR1 MNHEY, CDR2 SMNVEV (reference sequence). With 5 bases clipped from V and 6 bases from J, the junction kept 5 bases outside the gene matches. The length of the CDR3 is 13 residues. The CDR3 bases are TGTGCCAGCAGTGACAGGGGAGCGAAGACCCAGTACTTC. It yields the protein CASSDRGAKTQYF.

Details on this clone: At the DNA level, this CDR3 is encoded by other sequences in the same sample as well. This sequence joins TRBV6-6 and TRBJ2-7, with D maybe TRBD1 (5 bases). The germline V and J ends were trimmed by 7 bases and 3 bases, with 13 bases remaining between them. Germline CDR1 is MNHNY and CDR2 is SVGAGI (reference sequence). The CDR3 runs to 13 residues. Here the CDR3 DNA reads TGTGCCAGCACAGGGCAAGGGGACTACGAGCAGTACTTC. This translates into CASTGQGDYEQYF.

The chain couples TRBV5-1 to TRBJ1-2; 7 positions match TRBD1. Trimming took 7 bases from V and 8 from J; bases not matched to a gene: 11. CDR1 SGHRS and CDR2 YFSETQ come from the germline V gene. This CDR3 region has 13 residues. CDR3: CASAPGGGAGYTF. CDR3 nucleotide sequence: TGCGCCAGCGCGCCCGGAGGGGGCGCCGGCTACACCTTC.

This rearrangement joins TRBV5-1 to TRBJ2-2; D call uncertain. Trimming shortened V by 0 bases and J by 6 bases, and 12 bases separated the two germline ends. CDR1 and CDR2 (germline): SGHRS, YFSETQ. The CDR3 is 15 amino acids. The chain's CDR3 is CASSLVGPYAGELFF. The DNA of the CDR3 is TGCGCCAGCAGCTTGGTTGGGCCCTACGCCGGGGAGCTGTTTTTT.

The J gene is TRBJ1-4, the V gene TRBV15; 7 nucleotides agree with TRBD1. CDR3 size: 15 residues. V gave up 0 bases and J gave up 7 bases; unmatched junction bases: 5. CDR1 is LNHNV and CDR2 is YYDKDF in the germline V gene (reference sequence). The CDR3: CATSRETGDGEKLFF. CDR3 nucleotide sequence: TGTGCCACCAGCAGAGAAACAGGGGATGGTGAAAAACTGTTTTTT.

The genes are TRBV6-1 and TRBJ1-1, with a possible D match to TRBD1 (5 bases). Germline CDR1 and CDR2: MNHNS and SASEGT. The CDR3 has 15 amino acids. Trimming removed 4 bases from V and 7 bases from J, with 19 bases in between. Here the CDR3 reads CASSGVGGGLSEAFF. The CDR3 DNA is TGTGCCAGCAGTGGGGTCGGCGGGGGTCTGAGTGAAGCTTTCTTT.

This clone was seen just once. The J gene is TRBJ2-7, the V gene TRBV6-1; perhaps TRBD1 as D (6 bases). V was clipped by 0 bases and J by 4 bases, with 10 bases between them. Looked up from germline, CDR1 is MNHNS and CDR2 is SASEGT. CDR3 size: 14 residues. CDR3: CASSEARGYYEQYF. The CDR3 nucleotides are TGTGCCAGCAGTGAAGCCAGGGGATATTACGAGCAGTACTTC.